The clone carrying this T cell receptor (beta chain) has more than one count but fewer than ten. This entry is derived from a study of cytomegalovirus exposure and HLA in healthy donors. Trimming removed 8 bases from V and 1 base from J; junction bases left unmatched: 14. CDR1 is LNHDA, CDR2 SQIVND, per germline (reference sequence). The length of the CDR3 is 18 residues. Libraries were prepared by immunoSEQ multiplex PCR; TCRdb keeps only in-frame clonotypes and omits some of them. The table shows some 160,000 clones, with more than 75% occurring only once. Material for sequencing was PBMCs. The clonotype originates from a man younger than 35 in good health and CMV-seronegative. The chain links TRBV19 to TRBJ1-4; 9 bases are a match to TRBD1. CDR3 nucleotide sequence: TGTGCCAGTGAACCGGGACAGGGAAAACTGGGAACTAATGAAAAACTGTTTTTT. Amino acid sequence: CASEPGQGKLGTNEKLFF.